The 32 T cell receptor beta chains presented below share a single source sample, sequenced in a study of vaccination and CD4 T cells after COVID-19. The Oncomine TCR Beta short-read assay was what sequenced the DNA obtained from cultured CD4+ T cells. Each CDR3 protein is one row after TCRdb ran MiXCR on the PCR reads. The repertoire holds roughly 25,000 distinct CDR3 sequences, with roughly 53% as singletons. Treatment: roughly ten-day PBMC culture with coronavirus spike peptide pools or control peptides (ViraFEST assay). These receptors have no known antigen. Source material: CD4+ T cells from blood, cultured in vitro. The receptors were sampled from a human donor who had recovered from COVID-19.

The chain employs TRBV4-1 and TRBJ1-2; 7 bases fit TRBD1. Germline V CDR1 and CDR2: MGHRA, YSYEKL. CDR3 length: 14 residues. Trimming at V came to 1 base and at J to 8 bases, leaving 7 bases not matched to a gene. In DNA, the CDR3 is TGCGCCAGCAGCCAAGCGGGGACAGTAAAGGGCTACACCTTC. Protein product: CASSQAGTVKGYTF.

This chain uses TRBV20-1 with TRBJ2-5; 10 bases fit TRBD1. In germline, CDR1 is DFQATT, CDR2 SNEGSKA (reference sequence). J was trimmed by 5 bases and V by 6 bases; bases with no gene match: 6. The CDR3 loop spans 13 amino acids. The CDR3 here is CSALGQGGETQYF. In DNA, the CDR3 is TGCAGTGCCCTAGGACAGGGGGGTGAGACCCAGTACTTC.

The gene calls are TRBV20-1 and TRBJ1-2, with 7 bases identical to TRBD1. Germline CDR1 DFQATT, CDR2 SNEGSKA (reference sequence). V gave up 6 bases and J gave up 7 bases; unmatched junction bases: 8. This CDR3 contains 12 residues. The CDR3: CSAYTGASGYTF. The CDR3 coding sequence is TGCAGTGCCTACACAGGGGCGAGTGGCTACACCTTC.

CDR3 nucleotides: TGTGCCATCAGAACGGCCTCCGGGGGGTATGGCTACACCTTC. This encodes CAIRTASGGYGYTF. V and J are TRBV10-3 and TRBJ1-2; maybe TRBD1 (5 bases). CDR3 size: 14 residues. Trimming shortened V by 6 bases and J by 5 bases, and 16 bases separated the two germline ends. In germline, CDR1 is ENHRY, CDR2 SYGVKD.

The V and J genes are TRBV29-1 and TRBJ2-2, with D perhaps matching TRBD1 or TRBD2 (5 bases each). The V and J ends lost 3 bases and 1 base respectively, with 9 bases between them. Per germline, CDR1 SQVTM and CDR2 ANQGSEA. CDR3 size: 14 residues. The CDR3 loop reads CSVEDGGNTGELFF. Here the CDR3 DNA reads TGCAGCGTTGAGGATGGGGGGAACACCGGGGAGCTGTTTTTT.

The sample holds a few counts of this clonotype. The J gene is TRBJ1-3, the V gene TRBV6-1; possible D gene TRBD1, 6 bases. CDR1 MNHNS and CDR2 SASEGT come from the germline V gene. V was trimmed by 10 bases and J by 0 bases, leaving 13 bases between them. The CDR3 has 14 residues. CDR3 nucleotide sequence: TGTGCCACCTCAAGGGGGGGCTCTGGAAACACCATATATTTT. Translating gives CATSRGGSGNTIYF.

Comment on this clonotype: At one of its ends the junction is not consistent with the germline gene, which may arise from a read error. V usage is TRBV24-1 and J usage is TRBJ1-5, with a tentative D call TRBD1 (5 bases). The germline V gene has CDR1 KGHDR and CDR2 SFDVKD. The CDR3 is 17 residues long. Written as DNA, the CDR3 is TGTGCCCCAATCAACCCCCGACGTAGGCAGGGAAATCACCCCCAGCATTTT. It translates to CAPINPRRRQGNHPQHF.

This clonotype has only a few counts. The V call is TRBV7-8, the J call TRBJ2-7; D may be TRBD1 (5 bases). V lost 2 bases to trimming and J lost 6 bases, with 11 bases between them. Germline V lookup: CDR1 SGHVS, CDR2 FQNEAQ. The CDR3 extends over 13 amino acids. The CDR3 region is CASSLQGKSEQYF. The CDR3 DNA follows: TGTGCCAGCAGCTTACAGGGCAAATCCGAGCAGTACTTC.

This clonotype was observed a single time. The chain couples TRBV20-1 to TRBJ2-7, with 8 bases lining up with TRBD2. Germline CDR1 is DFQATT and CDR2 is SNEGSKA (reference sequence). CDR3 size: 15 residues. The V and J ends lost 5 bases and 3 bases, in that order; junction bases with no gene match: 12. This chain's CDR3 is CSAQRQAGANYEQYF. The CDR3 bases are TGCAGTGCTCAGCGCCAAGCGGGGGCAAACTACGAGCAGTACTTC.

The CDR3 region is CASRRDSPNTEAFF. In DNA form, the CDR3 reads TGTGCCAGCAGGCGGGACAGCCCGAACACTGAAGCTTTCTTT. The V call is TRBV2, the J call TRBJ1-1; TRBD1 aligns across 7 bases. Per the germline V gene, CDR1 is SNHLY and CDR2 is FYNNEI. The CDR3 has 14 amino acids. The V segment lost 6 bases and the J segment 1 base; nucleotides outside the gene matches: 5.

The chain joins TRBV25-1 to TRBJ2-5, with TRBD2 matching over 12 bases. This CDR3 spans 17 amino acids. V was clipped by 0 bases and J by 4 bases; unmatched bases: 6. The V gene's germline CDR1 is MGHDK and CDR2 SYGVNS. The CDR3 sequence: CASSEYSTSGGGETQYF. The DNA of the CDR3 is TGTGCCAGCAGTGAATATTCGACTAGCGGGGGTGGAGAGACCCAGTACTTC.

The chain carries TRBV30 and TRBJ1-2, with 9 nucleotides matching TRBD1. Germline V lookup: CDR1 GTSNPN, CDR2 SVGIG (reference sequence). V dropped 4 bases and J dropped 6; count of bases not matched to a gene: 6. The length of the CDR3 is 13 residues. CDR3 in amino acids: CAWNGQGYDGYTF. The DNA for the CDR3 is TGTGCCTGGAACGGACAGGGGTATGATGGCTACACCTTC. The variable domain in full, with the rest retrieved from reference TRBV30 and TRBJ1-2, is SQTIHQWPATLVQPVGSPLSLECTVEGTSNPNLYWYRQAAGRGLQLLFYSVGIGQISSEVPQNLSASRPQDRQFILSSKKLLLSDSGFYLCAWNGQGYDGYTFGSGTRLTVV.

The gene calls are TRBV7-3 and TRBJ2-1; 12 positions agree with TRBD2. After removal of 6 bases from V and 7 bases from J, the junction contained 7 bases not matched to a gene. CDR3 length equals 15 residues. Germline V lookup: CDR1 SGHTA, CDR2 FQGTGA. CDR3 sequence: CASSPSGGAGNEQFF. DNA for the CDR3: TGTGCCAGCAGTCCTAGCGGGGGGGCAGGAAATGAGCAGTTCTTC.

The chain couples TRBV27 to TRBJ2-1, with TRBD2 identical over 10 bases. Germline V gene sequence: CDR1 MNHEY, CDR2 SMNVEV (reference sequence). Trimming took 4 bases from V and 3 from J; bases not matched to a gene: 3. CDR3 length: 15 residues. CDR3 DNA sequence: TGTGCCAGCAGTTCTAGGACTAGCGGCTACAATGAGCAGTTCTTC. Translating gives CASSSRTSGYNEQFF.

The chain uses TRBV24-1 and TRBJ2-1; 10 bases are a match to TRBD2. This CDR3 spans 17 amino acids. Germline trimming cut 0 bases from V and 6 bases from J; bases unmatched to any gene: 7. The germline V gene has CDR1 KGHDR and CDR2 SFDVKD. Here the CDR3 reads CATSDLPAGGPINEQFF. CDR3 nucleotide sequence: TGTGCCACCAGTGATTTGCCAGCGGGAGGGCCCATCAATGAGCAGTTCTTC.

The CDR3 loop is CASSLGLAGYNEQFF. DNA for the CDR3: TGTGCCAGCAGCTTGGGCCTAGCGGGTTACAATGAGCAGTTCTTC. The chain is built from TRBV7-2 and TRBJ2-1, with TRBD2 matching 8 bases. Germline V gene data show CDR1 as SGHTA and CDR2 as FQGNSA. V was clipped by 3 bases and J by 4 bases; unmatched bases: 5. The CDR3 is made up of 15 amino acids.

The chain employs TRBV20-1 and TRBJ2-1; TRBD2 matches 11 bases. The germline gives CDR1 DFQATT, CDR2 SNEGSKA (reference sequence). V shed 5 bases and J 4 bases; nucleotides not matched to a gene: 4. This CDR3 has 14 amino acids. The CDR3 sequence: CSAPRLAGYNEQFF. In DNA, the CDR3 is TGCAGTGCTCCGCGACTAGCGGGGTACAATGAGCAGTTCTTC.

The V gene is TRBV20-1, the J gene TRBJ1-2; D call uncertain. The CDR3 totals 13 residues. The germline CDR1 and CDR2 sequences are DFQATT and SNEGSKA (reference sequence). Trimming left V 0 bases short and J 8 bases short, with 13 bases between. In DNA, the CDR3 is TGCAGTGCTAGAGACCCGACAAGGCGGGGCTACACCTTC. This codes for CSARDPTRRGYTF.

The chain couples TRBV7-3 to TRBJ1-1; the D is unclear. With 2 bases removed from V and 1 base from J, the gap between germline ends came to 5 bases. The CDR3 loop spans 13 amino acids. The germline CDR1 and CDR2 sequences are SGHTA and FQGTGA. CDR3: CASSLFGNTEAFF. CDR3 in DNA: TGTGCCAGCAGCTTATTCGGGAACACTGAAGCTTTCTTT.

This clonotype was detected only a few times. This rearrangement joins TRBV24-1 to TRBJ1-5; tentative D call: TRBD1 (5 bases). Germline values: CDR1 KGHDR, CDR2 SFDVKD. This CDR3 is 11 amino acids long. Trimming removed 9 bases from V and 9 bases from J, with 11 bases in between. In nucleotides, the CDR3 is TGTGCCACCGGGGGGACGGGGCCCCAGCATTTT. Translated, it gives CATGGTGPQHF.

This CDR3 reads CASSFRGNSPLHF. The CDR3 DNA is TGTGCCAGCAGTTTTCGGGGTAACTCACCCCTCCACTTT. The J gene is TRBJ1-6, the V gene TRBV6-5; D is unclear. CDR3 length equals 13 residues. Germline CDR1 and CDR2: MNHEY and SVGAGI. The V end lost 4 bases, the J end lost 10 bases, and 11 bases lay between the germline ends.

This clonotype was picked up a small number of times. DNA of the CDR3: TGTGCCAGTAGTATGGGACAGGGTCTGGTCTATGGCTACACCTTC. It encodes CASSMGQGLVYGYTF. The chain uses TRBV19 and TRBJ1-2; 9 nucleotides align to TRBD1. Per the germline V gene, CDR1 is LNHDA and CDR2 is SQIVND (reference sequence). This CDR3 has 15 amino acids. V shed 3 bases, J shed 4 bases, and the junction held 6 bases outside the gene matches.

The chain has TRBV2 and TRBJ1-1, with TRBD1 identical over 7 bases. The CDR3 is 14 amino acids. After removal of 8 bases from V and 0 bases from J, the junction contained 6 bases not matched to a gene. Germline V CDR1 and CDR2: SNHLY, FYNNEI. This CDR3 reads CASGTGVLNTEAFF. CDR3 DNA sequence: TGTGCCAGCGGAACAGGGGTTCTGAACACTGAAGCTTTCTTT.

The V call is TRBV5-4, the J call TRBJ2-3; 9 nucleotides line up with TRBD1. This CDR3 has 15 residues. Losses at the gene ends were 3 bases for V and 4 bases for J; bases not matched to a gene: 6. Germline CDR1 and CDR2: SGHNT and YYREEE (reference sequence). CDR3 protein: CASSWGQGSPDTQYF. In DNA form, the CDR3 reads TGTGCCAGCAGCTGGGGACAGGGTAGCCCAGATACGCAGTATTTT.

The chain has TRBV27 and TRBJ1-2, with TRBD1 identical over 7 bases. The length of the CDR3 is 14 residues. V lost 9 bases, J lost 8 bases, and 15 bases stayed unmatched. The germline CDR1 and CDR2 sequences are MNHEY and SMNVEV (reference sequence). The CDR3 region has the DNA TGTGCCAGTTCACAGAGGACAGGCTCTCAAGGCTACACCTTC. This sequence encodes CASSQRTGSQGYTF.

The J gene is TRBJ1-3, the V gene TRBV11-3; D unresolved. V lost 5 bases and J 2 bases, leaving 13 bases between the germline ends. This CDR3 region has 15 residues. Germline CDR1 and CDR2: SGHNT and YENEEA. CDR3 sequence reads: CASSRTAFTGNTIYF. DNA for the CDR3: TGTGCCAGCAGCCGGACGGCTTTCACTGGAAACACCATATATTTT.

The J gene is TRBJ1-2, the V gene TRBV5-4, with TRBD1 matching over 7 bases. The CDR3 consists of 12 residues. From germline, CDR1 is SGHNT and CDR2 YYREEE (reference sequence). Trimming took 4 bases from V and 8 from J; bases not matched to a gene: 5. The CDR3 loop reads CASSTDREGYTF. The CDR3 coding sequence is TGTGCCAGCAGCACCGACAGGGAAGGCTACACCTTC.

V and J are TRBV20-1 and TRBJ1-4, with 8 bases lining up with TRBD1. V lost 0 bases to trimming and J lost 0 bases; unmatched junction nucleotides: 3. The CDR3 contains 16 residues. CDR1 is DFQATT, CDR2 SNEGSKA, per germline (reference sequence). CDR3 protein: CSARDRGRATNEKLFF. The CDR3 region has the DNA TGCAGTGCTAGAGACAGGGGGCGCGCAACTAATGAAAAACTGTTTTTT.

In nucleotides, the CDR3 is TGTGCCAGCTCACCCGGGGGACGGCCATATGGCTACACCTTC. It is translated as CASSPGGRPYGYTF. V gene TRBV18 combines with J gene TRBJ1-2; perhaps TRBD1 as D (5 bases). The CDR3 runs to 14 residues. Germline V gene data show CDR1 as KGHSH and CDR2 as LQKENI. V lost 3 bases to trimming and J lost 5 bases, with 13 bases between them.

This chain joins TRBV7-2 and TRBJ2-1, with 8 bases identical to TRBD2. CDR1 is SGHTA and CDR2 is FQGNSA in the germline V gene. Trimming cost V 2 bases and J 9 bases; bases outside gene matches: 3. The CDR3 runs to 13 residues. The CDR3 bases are TGTGCCAGCAGCTTAACACGGGGGGGTGAGCAGTTCTTC. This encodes CASSLTRGGEQFF.

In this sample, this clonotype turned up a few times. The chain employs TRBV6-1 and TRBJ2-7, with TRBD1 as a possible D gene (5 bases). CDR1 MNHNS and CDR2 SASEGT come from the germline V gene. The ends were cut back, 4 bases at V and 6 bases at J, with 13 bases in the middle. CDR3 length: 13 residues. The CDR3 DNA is TGTGCCAGCAGTGCGATTAGTAGGGGCGAGCAGTACTTC. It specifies CASSAISRGEQYF.

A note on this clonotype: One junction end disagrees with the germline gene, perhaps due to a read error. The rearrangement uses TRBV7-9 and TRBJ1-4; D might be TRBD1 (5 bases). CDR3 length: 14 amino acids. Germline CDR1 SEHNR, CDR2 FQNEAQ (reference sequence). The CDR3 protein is CASIPGRTGGQAIF. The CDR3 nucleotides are TGTGCCAGCATTCCGGGACGCACTGGGGGTCAAGCAATTTTT.